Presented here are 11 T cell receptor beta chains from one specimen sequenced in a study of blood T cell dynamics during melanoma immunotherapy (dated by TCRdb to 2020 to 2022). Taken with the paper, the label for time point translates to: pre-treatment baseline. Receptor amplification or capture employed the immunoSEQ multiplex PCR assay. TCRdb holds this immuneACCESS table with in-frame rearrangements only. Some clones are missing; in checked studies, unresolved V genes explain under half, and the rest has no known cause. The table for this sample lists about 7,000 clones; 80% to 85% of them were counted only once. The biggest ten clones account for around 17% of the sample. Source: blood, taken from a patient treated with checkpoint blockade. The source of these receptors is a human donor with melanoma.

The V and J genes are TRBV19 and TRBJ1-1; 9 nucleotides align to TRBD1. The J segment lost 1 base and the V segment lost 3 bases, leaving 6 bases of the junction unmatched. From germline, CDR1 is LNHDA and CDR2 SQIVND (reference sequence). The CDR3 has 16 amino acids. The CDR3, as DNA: TGTGCCAGTAGTATTACAGGGGGCGTTGAGAACACTGAAGCTTTCTTT. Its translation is CASSITGGVENTEAFF.

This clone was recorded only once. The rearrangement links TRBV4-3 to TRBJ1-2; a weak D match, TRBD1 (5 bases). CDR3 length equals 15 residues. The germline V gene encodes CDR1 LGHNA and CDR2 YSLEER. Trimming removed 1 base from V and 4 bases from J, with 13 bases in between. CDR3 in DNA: TGCGCCAGCAGCCAAGGCAGCGGGACGGCCTATGGCTACACCTTC. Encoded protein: CASSQGSGTAYGYTF.

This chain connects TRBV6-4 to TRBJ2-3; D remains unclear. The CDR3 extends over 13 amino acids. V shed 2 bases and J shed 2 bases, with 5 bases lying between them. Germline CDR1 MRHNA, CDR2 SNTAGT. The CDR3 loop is CASSDGFTDTQYF. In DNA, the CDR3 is TGTGCCAGCAGTGACGGATTCACAGATACGCAGTATTTT.

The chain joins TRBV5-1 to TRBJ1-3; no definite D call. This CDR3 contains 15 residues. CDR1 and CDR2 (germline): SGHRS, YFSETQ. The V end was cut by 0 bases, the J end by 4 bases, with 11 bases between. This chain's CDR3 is CASSLGGSDGNTIYF. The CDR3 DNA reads TGCGCCAGCAGCTTGGGTGGCAGTGACGGAAACACCATATATTTT.

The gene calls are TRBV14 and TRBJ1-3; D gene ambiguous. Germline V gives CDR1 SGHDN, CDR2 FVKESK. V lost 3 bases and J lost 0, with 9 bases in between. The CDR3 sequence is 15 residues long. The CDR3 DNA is TGTGCCAGCAGCCATGAGCTGAACTCTGGAAACACCATATATTTT. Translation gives CASSHELNSGNTIYF.

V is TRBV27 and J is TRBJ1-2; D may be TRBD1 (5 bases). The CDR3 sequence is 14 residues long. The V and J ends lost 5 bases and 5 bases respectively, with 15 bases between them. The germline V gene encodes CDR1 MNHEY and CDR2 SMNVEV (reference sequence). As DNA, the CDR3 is TGTGCCAGCAGTACCAAGGGACCCGGGTATGGCTACACCTTC. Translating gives CASSTKGPGYGYTF.

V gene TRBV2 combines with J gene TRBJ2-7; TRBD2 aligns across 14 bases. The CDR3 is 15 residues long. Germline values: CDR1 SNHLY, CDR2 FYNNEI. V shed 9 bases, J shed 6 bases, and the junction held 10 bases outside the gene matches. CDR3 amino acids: CARGGPGLAGVEQYF. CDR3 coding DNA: TGTGCCAGGGGGGGCCCGGGACTAGCGGGAGTCGAGCAGTACTTC.

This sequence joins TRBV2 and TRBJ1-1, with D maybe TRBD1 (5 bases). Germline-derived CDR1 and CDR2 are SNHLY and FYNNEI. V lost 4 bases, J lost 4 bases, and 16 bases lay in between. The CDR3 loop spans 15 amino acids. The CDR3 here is CASSVGAGLATEAFF. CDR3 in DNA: TGTGCCAGCAGTGTAGGGGCAGGGTTGGCCACTGAAGCTTTCTTT.

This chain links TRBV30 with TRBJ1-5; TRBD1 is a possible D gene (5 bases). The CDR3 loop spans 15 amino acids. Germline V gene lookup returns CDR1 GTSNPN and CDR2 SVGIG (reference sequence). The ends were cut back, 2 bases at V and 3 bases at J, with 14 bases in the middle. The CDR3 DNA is TGTGCCTGGAGTACCCCGGGACCCCCCAATCAGCCCCAGCATTTT. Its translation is CAWSTPGPPNQPQHF. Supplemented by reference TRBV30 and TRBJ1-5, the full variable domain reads SQTIHQWPATLVQPVGSPLSLECTVEGTSNPNLYWYRQAAGRGLQLLFYSVGIGQISSEVPQNLSASRPQDRQFILSSKKLLLSDSGFYLCAWSTPGPPNQPQHFGDGTRLSIL.

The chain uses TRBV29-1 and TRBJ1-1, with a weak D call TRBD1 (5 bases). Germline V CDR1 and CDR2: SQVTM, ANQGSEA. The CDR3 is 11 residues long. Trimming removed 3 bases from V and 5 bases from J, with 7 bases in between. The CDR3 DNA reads TGCAGCGTTGATTCAGGGACTGAAGCTTTCTTT. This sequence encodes CSVDSGTEAFF.

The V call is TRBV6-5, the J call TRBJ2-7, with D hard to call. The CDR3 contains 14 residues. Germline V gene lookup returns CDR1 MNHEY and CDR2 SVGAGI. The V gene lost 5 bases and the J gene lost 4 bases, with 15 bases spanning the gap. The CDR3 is CASSVVFGDYEQYF. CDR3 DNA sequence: TGTGCCAGCAGTGTAGTCTTCGGAGATTACGAGCAGTACTTC.